Below are 8 T cell receptor beta chains sequenced from a single sample in a study of beta chain features in type 1 diabetes. The investigators reverse transcribed all of the isolated RNA, so they sequenced expressed TCRB transcripts. Here immunoSEQ multiplex PCR was the method, and the copy in TCRdb shows in-frame clones only, minus some. The sample lists 430,000 or so clones; about an eighth were seen once. Source material: naive CD4+ T cells from blood. The receptor set was obtained from a woman between 18 and 29 years old in good health.

The chain recombines TRBV5-4 with TRBJ2-7, with D perhaps TRBD2 (6 bases). The CDR3 sequence is 14 residues long. Germline values: CDR1 SGHNT, CDR2 YYREEE (reference sequence). Trimming cost V 4 bases and J 3 bases, with 14 bases left between them. The CDR3 protein is CASSPAGGDYEQYV. For the CDR3, the DNA is TGTGCCAGCAGCCCCGCCGGGGGTGACTACGAGCAGTACGTC.

This chain uses TRBV25-1 with TRBJ1-2; no clear D. V was pared by 3 bases and J by 7 bases, with 12 bases between. Germline lookup yields CDR1 MGHDK and CDR2 SYGVNS. The CDR3 spans 13 residues. The chain's CDR3 is CASSDHWAFGYTF. Here the CDR3 DNA reads TGTGCCAGCAGTGACCACTGGGCGTTTGGCTACACCTTC.

This clone was counted between two and nine times. V is TRBV4-2 and J is TRBJ2-5, with 10 bases that match TRBD2. Germline V gives CDR1 LGHNA, CDR2 YNFKEQ. There are 15 residues in the CDR3. Germline trimming cut 3 bases from V and 5 bases from J; bases unmatched to any gene: 6. The CDR3 reads CASSHPLAGAETQYF. In nucleotides, the CDR3 is TGTGCCAGCAGCCACCCTCTAGCGGGGGCCGAGACCCAGTACTTC.

The chain joins TRBV11-3 to TRBJ2-1; D remains ambiguous. Trimming cost V 1 base and J 6 bases, with 4 bases left between them. The V gene's germline CDR1 is SGHNT and CDR2 YENEEA. The CDR3 loop spans 12 amino acids. The CDR3 is CASSLVGNEQFF. The CDR3 coding sequence is TGTGCCAGCAGCTTAGTCGGCAATGAGCAGTTCTTC.

This chain connects TRBV29-1 to TRBJ2-5, with 9 bases fitting TRBD1. This CDR3 has 14 amino acids. The trim removed 6 bases at V and 1 base at J, leaving 6 bases unmatched. The germline gives CDR1 SQVTM, CDR2 ANQGSEA. In DNA form, the CDR3 reads TGCAGCGTCGGGACAGGGAAGTCCCAAGAGACCCAGTACTTC. Its protein product is CSVGTGKSQETQYF.

This clone was counted only a few times. This chain links TRBV28 with TRBJ2-7; D unresolved. This CDR3 spans 16 amino acids. The ends were cut back, 7 bases at V and 3 bases at J, with 22 bases in the middle. The germline CDR1 and CDR2 sequences are MDHEN and SYDVKM. CDR3 residues: CASTPLPASQDYEQYV. CDR3 sequence (DNA): TGTGCCAGCACCCCATTACCGGCATCCCAGGACTACGAGCAGTACGTC.

The V gene is TRBV6-5, the J gene TRBJ1-2; D is undetermined. There are 12 residues in the CDR3. V shed 5 bases and J shed 2 bases, with 6 bases lying between them. The germline V gene has CDR1 MNHEY and CDR2 SVGAGI. In DNA, the CDR3 is TGTGCCAGCAGTACCCAGAACTATGGCTACACCTTC. As protein: CASSTQNYGYTF.

There are a few counts of this clone. The chain carries TRBV18 and TRBJ2-5; D is possibly TRBD2 (5 bases). This CDR3 spans 13 amino acids. The germline gives CDR1 KGHSH, CDR2 LQKENI. V lost 3 bases, J lost 5 bases, and 10 bases lay in between. The CDR3 sequence is CASSPWTGETQYF. The CDR3 DNA sequence: TGTGCCAGCTCACCGTGGACTGGGGAGACCCAGTACTTC.